Detailed here is one T cell receptor (beta chain). MiXCR was run by TCRdb on the RT-PCR reads, yielding one entry per CDR3 protein. Among more than 600,000 distinct CDR3 sequences listed, 12% to 15% were seen once. This CDR3 region has 13 residues. The germline CDR1 and CDR2 sequences are DFQATT and SNEGSKA (reference sequence). With 6 bases clipped from V and 5 bases from J, the junction kept 7 bases outside the gene matches. This chain connects TRBV20-1 to TRBJ2-1, with 7 positions matching TRBD2. The receptor was isolated from a female donor in good health, serving as a healthy control. Sequenced material: memory CD4+ T cells from blood. CDR3 protein: CSAPASGNNEQFF. CDR3 sequence (DNA): TGCAGTGCGCCCGCTAGCGGTAACAATGAGCAGTTCTTC.